One sample yielded the 21 T cell receptor beta chains listed below, sequenced in a study of blood T cell repertoires in COVID-19. TCRdb keeps only in-frame clones here, not all; method: immunoSEQ multiplex PCR. The sample carries around 160,000 clones, about 81% recorded once. Material for sequencing was peripheral blood. The source is a man between 60 and 75 years old with active or convalescent COVID-19.

The chain carries TRBV5-1 and TRBJ2-5, with a weak D call TRBD2 (7 bases). The germline gives CDR1 SGHRS, CDR2 YFSETQ. V lost 5 bases, J lost 2 bases, and 16 bases lay in between. The CDR3 contains 15 residues. The CDR3 loop reads CASRPGGGPQETQYF. CDR3 DNA sequence: TGCGCCAGCAGACCCGGCGGGGGCCCTCAAGAGACCCAGTACTTC.

The chain employs TRBV11-3 and TRBJ2-2; 12 nucleotides line up with TRBD2. The CDR3 spans 16 residues. Trimming cost V 2 bases and J 4 bases; bases outside gene matches: 2. Germline CDR1 SGHNT, CDR2 YENEEA. CDR3 DNA sequence: TGTGCCAGCAGCTTAAGACTAGCGGGAGCCACCGGGGAGCTGTTTTTT. Amino acids: CASSLRLAGATGELFF.

The chain couples TRBV12-3 or TRBV12-4 to TRBJ1-1, with 10 bases aligning to TRBD1. V trimming: 6 bases; J trimming: 5 bases; junction bases outside the gene matches: 3. This CDR3 has 13 amino acids. The CDR3 is CASRGQGRTEAFF. The CDR3 bases are TGTGCCAGCAGGGGACAGGGGAGGACTGAAGCTTTCTTT.

The chain has TRBV7-6 and TRBJ1-4; D not resolved. CDR1 and CDR2 from the germline V gene are SGHVS and FNYEAQ. The CDR3 loop spans 15 amino acids. The V and J ends lost 2 bases and 7 bases respectively, with 14 bases between them. This CDR3 is CASSLTGKVAEKLFF. The CDR3 DNA reads as TGTGCCAGCAGCTTAACCGGGAAGGTAGCTGAAAAACTGTTTTTT.

The chain couples TRBV6-5 to TRBJ2-7; 10 positions match TRBD1. CDR3 length equals 15 residues. Germline V lookup: CDR1 MNHEY, CDR2 SVGAGI. Losses at the gene ends were 5 bases for V and 1 base for J; bases not matched to a gene: 5. As DNA, the CDR3 is TGTGCCAGCAGTACGACAGGGGGCGCATCCTACGAGCAGTACTTC. Encoded protein: CASSTTGGASYEQYF.

This clone showed up just once. The chain links TRBV6-5 to TRBJ2-7; 9 bases match TRBD2. CDR3 length equals 15 residues. V lost 0 bases to trimming and J lost 2 bases; unmatched junction nucleotides: 2. CDR1 MNHEY and CDR2 SVGAGI come from the germline V gene. CDR3: CASSYSASGAYEQYF. The CDR3 DNA reads as TGTGCCAGCAGTTACTCGGCTAGCGGGGCCTACGAGCAGTACTTC.

This clone was counted a single time. This chain uses TRBV7-2 with TRBJ2-5; 11 nucleotides match TRBD2. This CDR3 has 16 residues. Germline V gene sequence: CDR1 SGHTA, CDR2 FQGNSA. The V segment lost 0 bases and the J segment 2 bases; nucleotides outside the gene matches: 2. The CDR3 coding sequence is TGTGCCAGCAGCTTAGCGAGGACTAGCGGGCAAGAGACCCAGTACTTC. It is translated as CASSLARTSGQETQYF.

This rearrangement joins TRBV11-3 to TRBJ2-2, with a tentative D call TRBD2 (5 bases). Germline-derived CDR1 and CDR2 are SGHNT and YENEEA. Between the trimmed V and J ends, which lost 2 bases and 8 bases, there was a span of 6 bases. This CDR3 contains 12 residues. CDR3 amino acids: CASSLRGGELFF. CDR3 in DNA: TGTGCCAGCAGCTTACGGGGAGGGGAGCTGTTTTTT.

The V gene is TRBV5-5, the J gene TRBJ2-3; 13 positions match TRBD2. Unmatched junction bases numbered 9, after V lost 5 bases and J lost 6 bases. The CDR3 sequence is 16 residues long. Germline values: CDR1 SGHKS, CDR2 YYEKEE (reference sequence). The CDR3 nucleotides are TGTGCCAGCAGTTCCCTCCGGACTAGCGGGAGTGATACGCAGTATTTT. Its protein is CASSSLRTSGSDTQYF.

The CDR3 protein is CASRTTNYGYTF. In DNA form, the CDR3 reads TGTGCCAGCAGAACAACTAACTATGGCTACACCTTC. The chain is built from TRBV6-5 and TRBJ1-2; D gene ambiguous. The V and J ends lost 6 bases and 0 bases respectively, with 5 bases between them. The V gene's germline CDR1 is MNHEY and CDR2 SVGAGI. CDR3 size: 12 residues.

The chain links TRBV27 to TRBJ2-7; TRBD1 agrees at 9 bases. Germline loops: CDR1 MNHEY, CDR2 SMNVEV (reference sequence). The length of the CDR3 is 15 residues. The junction had 8 bases not matched to a gene; V was cut back by 6 bases and J by 2 bases. The chain's CDR3 is CASRGDRAIPYEQYF. CDR3 DNA sequence: TGTGCCAGCAGGGGGGACAGGGCCATACCCTACGAGCAGTACTTC.

The rearrangement joins TRBV28 to TRBJ2-7; the D is unclear. V was clipped by 1 base and J by 2 bases, with 12 bases between them. This CDR3 contains 15 residues. Germline CDR1 MDHEN, CDR2 SYDVKM. This CDR3 reads CASSLSAAQTYEQYF. Here the CDR3 DNA reads TGTGCCAGCAGTTTATCGGCGGCCCAGACCTACGAGCAGTACTTC. Supplemented by reference TRBV28 and TRBJ2-7, the full variable domain reads DVKVTQSSRYLVKRTGEKVFLECVQDMDHENMFWYRQDPGLGLRLIYFSYDVKMKEKGDIPEGYSVSREKKERFSLILESASTNQTSMYLCASSLSAAQTYEQYFGPGTRLTVT.

The rearrangement links TRBV18 to TRBJ2-4; 12 bases are shared with TRBD1. J gave up 1 base and V 3 bases, and 4 bases lay outside the gene matches. Germline CDR1 is KGHSH and CDR2 is LQKENI. The CDR3 consists of 17 residues. The CDR3 DNA follows: TGTGCCAGCTCACCGCCGGGACAGGGGGCTGCCAAAAACATTCAGTACTTC. This translates into CASSPPGQGAAKNIQYF.

This sequence joins TRBV5-4 and TRBJ2-1, with D possibly matching TRBD1 (6 bases). Germline V gene data show CDR1 as SGHNT and CDR2 as YYREEE (reference sequence). V was clipped by 6 bases and J by 3 bases, with 16 bases between them. The CDR3 is 15 amino acids. CDR3 bases: TGTGCCAGCACCGAGGGGGAAACAGTCTACAATGAGCAGTTCTTC. This encodes CASTEGETVYNEQFF. The full variable domain, its missing parts supplied by reference TRBV5-4 and TRBJ2-1, is ETGVTQSPTHLIKTRGQQVTLRCSSQSGHNTVSWYQQALGQGPQFIFQYYREEENGRGNFPPRFSGLQFPNYSSELNVNALELDDSALYLCASTEGETVYNEQFFGPGTRLTVL.

This clone rates as medium-sized (0.01 to 0.1%). This chain joins TRBV11-2 and TRBJ2-7, with D possibly TRBD1 on 6 matching bases. The germline V and J ends were trimmed by 0 bases and 5 bases, with 14 bases remaining between them. Germline V gene sequence: CDR1 SGHAT, CDR2 FQNNGV. This CDR3 spans 15 amino acids. The CDR3 loop is CASSLEGQLGNEQYF. The CDR3 DNA is TGTGCCAGCAGCTTAGAGGGACAACTTGGGAACGAGCAGTACTTC.

V is TRBV7-9 and J is TRBJ2-1; 12 positions agree with TRBD2. The ends lost 3 bases at V and 7 bases at J; junction bases unmatched: 4. This CDR3 has 15 amino acids. CDR1 is SEHNR and CDR2 is FQNEAQ in the germline V gene (reference sequence). CDR3 amino acids: CASSLLAGGPNEQFF. Written as DNA, the CDR3 is TGTGCCAGCAGCTTGCTAGCGGGAGGGCCGAATGAGCAGTTCTTC.

V usage is TRBV25-1 and J usage is TRBJ2-7; no firm D call. Deletions cut 1 base from V and 2 bases from J, with 6 bases between. Looked up from germline, CDR1 is MGHDK and CDR2 is SYGVNS. The CDR3 has 13 amino acids. CDR3 sequence (DNA): TGTGCCAGCAGTGAATTTCTAGCCTACGAGCAGTACTTC. It is translated as CASSEFLAYEQYF.

This rearrangement joins TRBV11-2 to TRBJ1-1; TRBD1 matches 8 bases. The CDR3 length is 16 residues. Per germline, CDR1 SGHAT and CDR2 FQNNGV. The V gene end was trimmed by 5 bases and the J gene end by 0 bases; junction bases not matched to a gene: 8. CDR3: CASSRAGQGMNTEAFF. Written as DNA, the CDR3 is TGTGCCAGCAGCCGCGCTGGACAGGGAATGAACACTGAAGCTTTCTTT.

This chain uses TRBV5-1 with TRBJ2-5; tentatively, D is TRBD2 (5 bases). The V and J ends lost 0 bases and 5 bases respectively, with 11 bases between them. CDR3 length: 14 amino acids. Germline lookup yields CDR1 SGHRS and CDR2 YFSETQ. In DNA form, the CDR3 reads TGCGCCAGCAGCTTGGCTGTGAGAGGGGAGACCCAGTACTTC. Protein sequence: CASSLAVRGETQYF.

This chain connects TRBV5-1 to TRBJ2-2; TRBD2 aligns across 10 bases. The length of the CDR3 is 15 residues. J was trimmed by 5 bases and V by 5 bases; bases with no gene match: 6. CDR1 is SGHRS, CDR2 YFSETQ, per germline. The CDR3 protein is CASSRSGGATGELFF. CDR3 DNA: TGCGCCAGCAGTCGGAGCGGGGGGGCGACCGGGGAGCTGTTTTTT.

This chain's CDR3 is CASSFDRNQPQHF. DNA for the CDR3: TGTGCCAGCAGCTTCGACAGAAATCAGCCCCAGCATTTT. J is TRBJ1-5 and V is TRBV11-2; D might be TRBD1 (5 bases). Germline loops: CDR1 SGHAT, CDR2 FQNNGV. This CDR3 is built from 13 residues. V lost 3 bases and J 4 bases, leaving 7 bases between the germline ends.